Following are 9 T cell receptor beta chains from one sample sequenced in a study of naive and memory T cell subsets. Two oligonucleotides, mixed equimolar, formed the beta constant-region primer covering TRBC1 and TRBC2. TCRdb independently ran MiXCR on the UMI-ligation and nested PCR reads; one entry per CDR3 protein. The sample has 89,000 or so distinct CDR3 sequences; 13% are singletons. Sequenced material: central memory CD4+ T cells from blood. These receptors all stem from a human donor in good health.

The chain has TRBV20-1 and TRBJ1-1; TRBD1 matches 9 bases. Trimming cost V 5 bases and J 6 bases; bases outside gene matches: 10. Per germline, CDR1 DFQATT and CDR2 SNEGSKA (reference sequence). This CDR3 contains 14 residues. CDR3: CSAPRGQGLSEAFF. In DNA, the CDR3 is TGCAGTGCTCCCCGGGGACAGGGATTATCTGAAGCTTTCTTT.

This clonotype was counted only a few times. This chain joins TRBV6-1 and TRBJ2-7, with TRBD2 as a possible D gene (5 bases). Germline loops: CDR1 MNHNS, CDR2 SASEGT. V lost 10 bases to trimming and J lost 4 bases, with 17 bases between them. The CDR3 has 13 residues. CDR3 coding DNA: TGTGCCACCCGAAGGGAGCTGGGATACGAGCAGTACTTC. This codes for CATRRELGYEQYF.

The table lists this clonotype with many counts. CDR3 region: CASSLLADNEQFF. CDR3 DNA: TGTGCCAGCAGCTTACTAGCGGACAATGAGCAGTTCTTC. The V call is TRBV7-3, the J call TRBJ2-1, with TRBD2 matching over 7 bases. The J segment lost 5 bases and the V segment lost 2 bases, leaving 0 bases of the junction unmatched. The CDR3 is made up of 13 amino acids. The V gene's germline CDR1 is SGHTA and CDR2 FQGTGA.

The sample holds many counts of this clonotype. V gene TRBV12-3 or TRBV12-4 combines with J gene TRBJ1-2, with D possibly being TRBD1 (6 bases). There are 13 residues in the CDR3. Trimming pared 5 bases from V and 8 bases from J, leaving 15 bases between. Here the CDR3 reads CASSVGAVRGYTF. The CDR3 region has the DNA TGTGCCAGCAGTGTGGGGGCAGTGAGGGGCTACACCTTC.

Ten or more counts support this clonotype. The chain carries TRBV4-1 and TRBJ2-5; TRBD1 is a possible D gene (6 bases). Germline V CDR1 and CDR2: MGHRA, YSYEKL. V lost 3 bases to trimming and J lost 9 bases, with 20 bases between them. The CDR3 length is 15 residues. Here the CDR3 reads CASSQTGPSLGAQYF. CDR3 bases: TGCGCCAGCAGCCAGACAGGACCATCATTGGGGGCCCAGTACTTC.

This chain links TRBV5-6 with TRBJ2-2, with TRBD2 matching over 12 bases. The CDR3 totals 17 residues. CDR1 SGHDT and CDR2 YYEEEE come from the germline V gene. V gave up 1 base and J gave up 5 bases; unmatched junction bases: 6. The CDR3 DNA reads as TGTGCCAGCAGCTTGACGGGACTAGCGGGCGGGACCGGGGAGCTGTTTTTT. It yields the protein CASSLTGLAGGTGELFF.

This clonotype was detected many times. This rearrangement joins TRBV27 to TRBJ2-7; 9 bases map to TRBD2. V shed 1 base, J shed 5 bases, and the junction held 6 bases outside the gene matches. This CDR3 spans 15 amino acids. CDR1 is MNHEY and CDR2 is SMNVEV in the germline V gene (reference sequence). This CDR3 reads CASSLWAGGGHEQYF. CDR3 DNA: TGTGCCAGCAGTTTATGGGCGGGAGGGGGCCACGAGCAGTACTTC.

The chain uses TRBV12-3 or TRBV12-4 and TRBJ2-5; D gene unclear. Trimming stripped 7 bases from V and 1 base from J, with 10 bases between. The CDR3 consists of 13 residues. In DNA form, the CDR3 reads TGTGCCAGCAAGGCAGCCATCCAAGAGACCCAGTACTTC. This encodes CASKAAIQETQYF.

This clonotype showed up just a few times. The chain has TRBV5-5 and TRBJ1-6; TRBD1 matches 7 bases. Germline-derived CDR1 and CDR2 are SGHKS and YYEKEE (reference sequence). V trimming: 4 bases; J trimming: 9 bases; junction bases outside the gene matches: 7. This CDR3 is built from 14 residues. The CDR3 loop is CASSLGQQLSPLHF. For the CDR3, the DNA is TGTGCCAGCAGCCTGGGACAGCAACTTTCACCCCTCCACTTT.